Below, one TCR beta chain is given with its context. The table came from immunoSEQ multiplex PCR; TCRdb's copy has only in-frame clones and leaves some out. This table holds about 70,000 clones, 81% found once. This entry belongs to a study of blood T cell repertoires in COVID-19. Study-level information: T cells, B-cell-depleted T cells, or PBMCs supplied cDNA or gDNA.

V lost 2 bases and J 7 bases, leaving 11 bases between the germline ends. Germline V gene sequence: CDR1 SGHTA, CDR2 FQGTGA. The CDR3 is made up of 13 amino acids. This chain joins TRBV7-3 and TRBJ1-2, with D unclear. Sequenced: peripheral blood. This sequence was found in a man at least 80 years old with acute or convalescent COVID-19. CDR3 nucleotide sequence: TGTGCCAGCAGCTTAGAACGGGTCCCTGGCTACACCTTC. Protein: CASSLERVPGYTF.